The TCR beta chain described here comes from a study of cytotoxic CD8 clonotypes in ibrutinib-treated CLL. Findings and limits, study-wide: Starting clonality was above that of age-matched healthy donors and tracked circulating CD8+ T-cell counts. Sustained-remission and progressing patients diverged in sampling times. Public clonotypes were rare and shrank or held steady on treatment.

The CDR3 consists of 12 residues. The germline V gene has CDR1 SEHNR and CDR2 FQNEAQ (reference sequence). Trimming took off 2 bases at V and 8 bases at J, with 9 bases between the two ends. Generated by immunoSEQ multiplex PCR, the TCRdb table keeps only in-frame clones and is missing some. This sample has 55,000 to 80,000 clones; about nine tenths occur once, and the top ten carry approximately 3%. As concerns this clone: Its antigen is unidentified.

The chain has TRBV7-9 and TRBJ1-2; D is ambiguous. The receptor was derived from a human donor with chronic lymphocytic leukemia. This specimen was PBMCs, taken after 12 months of ibrutinib treatment. The CDR3, as DNA: TGTGCCAGCAGCTTATTAGACCTCGGCTACACCTTC. It codes for CASSLLDLGYTF. The full variable domain, its missing parts supplied by reference TRBV7-9 and TRBJ1-2, is DTGVSQNPRHKITKRGQNVTFRCDPISEHNRLYWYRQTLGQGPEFLTYFQNEAQLEKSRLLSDRFSAERPKGSFSTLEIQRTEQGDSAMYLCASSLLDLGYTFGSGTRLTVV.